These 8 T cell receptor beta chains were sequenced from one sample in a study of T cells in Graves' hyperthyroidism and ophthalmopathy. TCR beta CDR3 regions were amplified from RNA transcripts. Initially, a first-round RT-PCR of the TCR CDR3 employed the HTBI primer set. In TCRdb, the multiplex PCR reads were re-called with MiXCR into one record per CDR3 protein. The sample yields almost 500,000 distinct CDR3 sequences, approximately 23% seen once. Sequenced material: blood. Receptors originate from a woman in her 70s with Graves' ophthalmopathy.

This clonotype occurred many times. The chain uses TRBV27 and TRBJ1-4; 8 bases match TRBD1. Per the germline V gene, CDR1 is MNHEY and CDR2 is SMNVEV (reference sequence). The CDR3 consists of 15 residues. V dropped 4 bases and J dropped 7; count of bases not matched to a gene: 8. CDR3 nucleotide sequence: TGTGCCAGCAGTTCTTACAGGGGGTTGGGTGAAAAACTGTTTTTT. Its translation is CASSSYRGLGEKLFF.

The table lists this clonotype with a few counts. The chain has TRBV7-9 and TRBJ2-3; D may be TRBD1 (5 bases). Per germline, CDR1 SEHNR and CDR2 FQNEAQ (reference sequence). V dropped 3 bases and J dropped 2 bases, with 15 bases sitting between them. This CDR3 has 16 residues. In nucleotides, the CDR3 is TGTGCCAGCAGCTTGACAAAGGGGAATCCCACAGATACGCAGTATTTT. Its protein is CASSLTKGNPTDTQYF. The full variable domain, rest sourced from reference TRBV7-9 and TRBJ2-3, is DTGVSQNPRHKITKRGQNVTFRCDPISEHNRLYWYRQTLGQGPEFLTYFQNEAQLEKSRLLSDRFSAERPKGSFSTLEIQRTEQGDSAMYLCASSLTKGNPTDTQYFGPGTRLTVL.

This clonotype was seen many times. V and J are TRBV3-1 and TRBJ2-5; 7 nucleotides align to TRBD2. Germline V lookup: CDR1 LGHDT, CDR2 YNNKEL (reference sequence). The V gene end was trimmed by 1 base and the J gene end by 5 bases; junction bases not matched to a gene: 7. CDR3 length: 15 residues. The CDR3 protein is CASSQAESGTETQYF. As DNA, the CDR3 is TGTGCCAGCAGCCAAGCTGAAAGCGGGACGGAGACCCAGTACTTC.

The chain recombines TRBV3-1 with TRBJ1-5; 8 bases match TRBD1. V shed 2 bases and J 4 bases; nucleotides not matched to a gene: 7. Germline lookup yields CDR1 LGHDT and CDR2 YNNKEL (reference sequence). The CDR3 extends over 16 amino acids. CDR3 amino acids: CASSQFGTGENQPQHF. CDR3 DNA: TGTGCCAGCAGCCAATTCGGGACAGGCGAAAATCAGCCCCAGCATTTT.

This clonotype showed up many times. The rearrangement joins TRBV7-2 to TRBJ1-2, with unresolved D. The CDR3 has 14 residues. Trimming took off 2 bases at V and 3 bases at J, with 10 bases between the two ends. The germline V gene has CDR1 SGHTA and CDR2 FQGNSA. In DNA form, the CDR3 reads TGTGCCAGCAGCTTAAGAGAACAGTACTATGGCTACACCTTC. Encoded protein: CASSLREQYYGYTF.

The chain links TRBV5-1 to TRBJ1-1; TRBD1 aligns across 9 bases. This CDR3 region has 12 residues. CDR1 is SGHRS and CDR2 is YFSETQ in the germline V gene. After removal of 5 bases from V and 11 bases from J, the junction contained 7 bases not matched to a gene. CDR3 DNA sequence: TGCGCCAGCAGGGCGGACAGGGGATTGGCTTTCTTT. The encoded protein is CASRADRGLAFF.

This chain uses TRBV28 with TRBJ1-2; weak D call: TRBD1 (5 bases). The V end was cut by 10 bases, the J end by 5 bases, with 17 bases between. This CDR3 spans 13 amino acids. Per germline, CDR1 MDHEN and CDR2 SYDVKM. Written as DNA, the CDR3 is TGTGCCACCCAGGCGGGACCGAGATATGGCTACACCTTC. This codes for CATQAGPRYGYTF.

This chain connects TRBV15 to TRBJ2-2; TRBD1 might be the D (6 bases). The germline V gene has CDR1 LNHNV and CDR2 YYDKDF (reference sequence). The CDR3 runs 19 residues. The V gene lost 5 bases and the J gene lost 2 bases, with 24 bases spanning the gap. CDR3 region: CATSGLYKRTAPNTGELFF. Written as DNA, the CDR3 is TGTGCCACCAGCGGTTTATATAAGAGGACAGCACCAAACACCGGGGAGCTGTTTTTT.